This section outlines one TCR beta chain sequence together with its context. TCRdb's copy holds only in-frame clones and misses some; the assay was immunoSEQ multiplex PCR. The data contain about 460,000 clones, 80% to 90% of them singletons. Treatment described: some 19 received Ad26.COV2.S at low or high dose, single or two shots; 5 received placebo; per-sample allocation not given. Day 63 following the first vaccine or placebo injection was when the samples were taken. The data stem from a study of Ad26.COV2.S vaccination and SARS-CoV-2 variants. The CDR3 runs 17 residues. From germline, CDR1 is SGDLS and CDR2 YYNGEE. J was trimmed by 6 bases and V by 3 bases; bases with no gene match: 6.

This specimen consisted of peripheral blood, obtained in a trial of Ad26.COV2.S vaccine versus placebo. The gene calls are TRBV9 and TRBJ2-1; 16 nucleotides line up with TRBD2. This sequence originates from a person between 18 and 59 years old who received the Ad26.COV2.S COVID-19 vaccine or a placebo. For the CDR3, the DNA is TGTGCCAGCAGCGAACCGGGACTAGCGGGAGGGCCCAATGAGCAGTTCTTC. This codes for CASSEPGLAGGPNEQFF.